Included here is one T cell receptor beta chain sequence, with context. Antigen: not known. TCRdb independently ran MiXCR on the 5' RACE reads; one entry per CDR3 protein. The sample has hundreds of thousands of distinct CDR3 sequences, under 9% seen once. The data were taken from a study of identical twins. The germline V gene encodes CDR1 DFQATT and CDR2 SNEGSKA (reference sequence). The CDR3 consists of 13 residues. Trimming left V 3 bases short and J 4 bases short, with 9 bases between. Broader study findings: The analysis was cross-sectional rather than longitudinal within donors.

In addition, the sample was reused for a study of yellow fever vaccine responses in identical twins.

The chain uses TRBV20-1 and TRBJ2-2; perhaps TRBD2 as D (5 bases). The TCR sequence derives from a woman under 30 in good health. The source material was PBMCs. This CDR3 is CSASGISTGELFF. The CDR3 DNA reads as TGCAGTGCTAGCGGGATATCCACCGGGGAGCTGTTTTTT.